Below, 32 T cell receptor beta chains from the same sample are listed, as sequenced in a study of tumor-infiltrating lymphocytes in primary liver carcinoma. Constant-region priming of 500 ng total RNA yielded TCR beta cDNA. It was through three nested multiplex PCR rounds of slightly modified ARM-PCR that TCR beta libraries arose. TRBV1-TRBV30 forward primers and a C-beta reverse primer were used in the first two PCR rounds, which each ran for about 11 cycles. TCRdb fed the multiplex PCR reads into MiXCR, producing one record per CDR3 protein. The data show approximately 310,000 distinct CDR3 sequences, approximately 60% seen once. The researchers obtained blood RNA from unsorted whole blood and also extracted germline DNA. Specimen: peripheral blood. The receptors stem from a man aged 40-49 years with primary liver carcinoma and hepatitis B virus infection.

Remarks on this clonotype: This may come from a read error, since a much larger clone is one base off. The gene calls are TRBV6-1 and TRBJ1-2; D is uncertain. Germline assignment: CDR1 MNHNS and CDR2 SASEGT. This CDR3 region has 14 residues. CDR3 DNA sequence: TGTGCCGGCAGTGCTAAGCTCACGGACTCTGGCTACACCTTC. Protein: CAGSAKLTDSGYTF.

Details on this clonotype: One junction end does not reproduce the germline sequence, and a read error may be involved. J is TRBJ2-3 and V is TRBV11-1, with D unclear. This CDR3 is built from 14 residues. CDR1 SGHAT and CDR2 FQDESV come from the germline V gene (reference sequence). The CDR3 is CTSSFMAAADTQYF. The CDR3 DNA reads TGTACCAGCAGCTTTATGGCGGCGGCAGATACGCAGTATTTT.

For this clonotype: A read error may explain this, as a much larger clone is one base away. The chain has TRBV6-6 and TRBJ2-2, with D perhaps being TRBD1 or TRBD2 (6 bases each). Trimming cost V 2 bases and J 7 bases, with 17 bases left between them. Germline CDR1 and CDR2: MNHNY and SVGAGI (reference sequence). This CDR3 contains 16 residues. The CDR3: CASSYRGDPFDGELFF. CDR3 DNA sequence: TGTGCCAGCAGTTACAGGGGGGACCCTTTCGACGGGGAGCTGTTTTTT.

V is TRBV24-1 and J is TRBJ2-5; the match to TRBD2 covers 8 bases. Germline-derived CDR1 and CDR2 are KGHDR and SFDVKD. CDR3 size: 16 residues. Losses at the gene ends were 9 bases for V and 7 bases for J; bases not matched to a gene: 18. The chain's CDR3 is CATAEGKAGVGGTQYF. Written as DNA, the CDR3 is TGTGCCACCGCAGAGGGGAAAGCGGGAGTTGGAGGGACCCAGTACTTC.

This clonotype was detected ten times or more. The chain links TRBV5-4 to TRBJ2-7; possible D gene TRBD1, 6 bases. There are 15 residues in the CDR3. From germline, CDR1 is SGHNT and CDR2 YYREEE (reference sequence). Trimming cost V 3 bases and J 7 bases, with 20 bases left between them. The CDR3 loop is CASSSSRVTGGEQYF. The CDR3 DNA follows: TGTGCCAGCAGCTCCTCCCGAGTGACAGGTGGTGAGCAGTACTTC.

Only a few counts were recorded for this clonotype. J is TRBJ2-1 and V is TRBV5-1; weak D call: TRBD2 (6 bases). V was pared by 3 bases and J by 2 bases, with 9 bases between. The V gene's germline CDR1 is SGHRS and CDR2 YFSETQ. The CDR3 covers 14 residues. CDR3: CASSYSGAYNEQFF. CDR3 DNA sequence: TGCGCCAGCAGCTATTCGGGAGCCTACAATGAGCAGTTCTTC.

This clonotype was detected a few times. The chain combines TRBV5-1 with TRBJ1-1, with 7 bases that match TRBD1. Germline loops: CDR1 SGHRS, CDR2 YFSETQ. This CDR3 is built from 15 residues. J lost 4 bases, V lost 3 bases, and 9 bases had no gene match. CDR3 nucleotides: TGCGCCAGCAGCTCCCGACAGGGTAAGGGCACTGAAGCTTTCTTT. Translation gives CASSSRQGKGTEAFF. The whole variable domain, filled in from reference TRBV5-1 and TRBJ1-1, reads KAGVTQTPRYLIKTRGQQVTLSCSPISGHRSVSWYQQTPGQGLQFLFEYFSETQRNKGNFPGRFSGRQFSNSRSEMNVSTLELGDSALYLCASSSRQGKGTEAFFGQGTRLTVV.

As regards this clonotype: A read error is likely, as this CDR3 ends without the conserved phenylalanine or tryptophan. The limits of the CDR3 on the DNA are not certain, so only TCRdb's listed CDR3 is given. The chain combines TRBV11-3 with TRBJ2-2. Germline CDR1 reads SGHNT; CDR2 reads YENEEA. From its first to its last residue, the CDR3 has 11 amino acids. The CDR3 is CPSSLFLGVFV.

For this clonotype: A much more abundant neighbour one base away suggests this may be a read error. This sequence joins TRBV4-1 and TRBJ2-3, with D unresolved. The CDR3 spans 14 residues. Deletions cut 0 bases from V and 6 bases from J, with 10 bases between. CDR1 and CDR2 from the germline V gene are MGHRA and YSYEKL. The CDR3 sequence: CASSQDRVEDTQYF. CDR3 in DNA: TGCGCCAGCAGCCAAGATCGAGTCGAGGATACGCAGTATTTT.

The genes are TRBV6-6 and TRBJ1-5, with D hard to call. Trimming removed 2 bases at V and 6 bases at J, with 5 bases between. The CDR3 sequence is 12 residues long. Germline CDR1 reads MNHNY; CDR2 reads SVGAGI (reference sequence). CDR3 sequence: CASSYPGQPQHF. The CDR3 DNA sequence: TGTGCCAGCAGTTACCCTGGTCAGCCCCAGCATTTT.

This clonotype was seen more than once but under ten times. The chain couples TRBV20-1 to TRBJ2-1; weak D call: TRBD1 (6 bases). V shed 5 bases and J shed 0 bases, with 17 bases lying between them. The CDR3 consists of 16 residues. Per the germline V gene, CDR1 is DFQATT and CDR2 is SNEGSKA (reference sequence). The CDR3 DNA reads TGCAGTGCTTGGCCTCTTAGGGGACACTCCTACAATGAGCAGTTCTTC. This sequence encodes CSAWPLRGHSYNEQFF.

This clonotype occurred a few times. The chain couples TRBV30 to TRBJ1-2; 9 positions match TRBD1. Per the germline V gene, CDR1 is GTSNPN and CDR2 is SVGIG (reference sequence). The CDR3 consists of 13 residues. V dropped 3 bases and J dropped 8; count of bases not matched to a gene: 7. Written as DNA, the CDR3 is TGTGCCTGGAGCCGGGACAGGGAGTACGGCTACACCTTC. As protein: CAWSRDREYGYTF.

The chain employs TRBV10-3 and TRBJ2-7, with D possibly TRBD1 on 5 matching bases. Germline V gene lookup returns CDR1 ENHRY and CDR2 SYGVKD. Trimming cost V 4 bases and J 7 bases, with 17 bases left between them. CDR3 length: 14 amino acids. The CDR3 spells CAISAPPRDLEQYF. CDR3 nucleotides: TGTGCCATCAGTGCCCCTCCCAGGGATCTGGAGCAGTACTTC.

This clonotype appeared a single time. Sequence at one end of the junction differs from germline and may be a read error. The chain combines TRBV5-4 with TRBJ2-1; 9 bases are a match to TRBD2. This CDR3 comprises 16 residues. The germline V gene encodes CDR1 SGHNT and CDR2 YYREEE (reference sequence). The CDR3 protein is CASSFPLAGIFNEQFF. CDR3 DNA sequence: TGTGCTAGCAGCTTCCCCCTAGCGGGGATCTTCAATGAGCAGTTCTTC. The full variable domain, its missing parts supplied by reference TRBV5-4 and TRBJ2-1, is ETGVTQSPTHLIKTRGQQVTLRCSSQSGHNTVSWYQQALGQGPQFIFQYYREEENGRGNFPPRFSGLQFPNYSSELNVNALELDDSALYLCASSFPLAGIFNEQFFGPGTRLTVL.

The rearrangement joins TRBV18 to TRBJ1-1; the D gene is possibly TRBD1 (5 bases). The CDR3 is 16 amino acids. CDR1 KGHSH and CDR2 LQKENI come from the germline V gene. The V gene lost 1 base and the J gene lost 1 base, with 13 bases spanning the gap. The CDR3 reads CASSPRSRAANTEAFF. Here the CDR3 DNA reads TGTGCCAGCTCACCACGGAGCAGGGCGGCGAACACTGAAGCTTTCTTT.

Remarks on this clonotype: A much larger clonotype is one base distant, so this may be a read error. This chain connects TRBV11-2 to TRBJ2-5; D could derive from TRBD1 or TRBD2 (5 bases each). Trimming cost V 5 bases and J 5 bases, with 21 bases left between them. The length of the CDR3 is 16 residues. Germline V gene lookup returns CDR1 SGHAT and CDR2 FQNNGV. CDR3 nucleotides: TGTGCCAGCAGCCCTGGGGCCCGATGGGACGCCGAGACCCAGTACTTC. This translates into CASSPGARWDAETQYF.

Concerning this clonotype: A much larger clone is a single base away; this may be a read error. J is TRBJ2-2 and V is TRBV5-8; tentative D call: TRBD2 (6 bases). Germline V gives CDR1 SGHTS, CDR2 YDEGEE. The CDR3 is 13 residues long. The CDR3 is CASSQTRGREPFF. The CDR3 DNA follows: TGTGCCAGCAGCCAAACTCGAGGCCGGGAGCCGTTTTTT.

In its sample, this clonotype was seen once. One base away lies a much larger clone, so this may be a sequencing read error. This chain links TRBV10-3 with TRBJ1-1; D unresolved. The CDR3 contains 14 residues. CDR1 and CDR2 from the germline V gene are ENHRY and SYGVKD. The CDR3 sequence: CAVSDIRRDTEAFF. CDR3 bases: TGTGCCGTCAGTGATATAAGACGGGACACTGAAGCTTTCTTT.

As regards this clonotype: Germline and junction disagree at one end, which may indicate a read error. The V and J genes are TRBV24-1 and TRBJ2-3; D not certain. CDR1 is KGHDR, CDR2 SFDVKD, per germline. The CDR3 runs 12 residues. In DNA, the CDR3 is TGTGCCACCAGTGATTGGGAAGATAGGCAGTATTTT. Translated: CATSDWEDRQYF.

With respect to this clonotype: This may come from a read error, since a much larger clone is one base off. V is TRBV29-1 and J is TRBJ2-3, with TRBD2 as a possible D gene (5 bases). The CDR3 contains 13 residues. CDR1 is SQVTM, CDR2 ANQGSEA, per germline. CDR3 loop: CSVEADSTDTQYF. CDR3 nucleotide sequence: TGCAGCGTGGAAGCGGACAGCACAGATACGCAGTATTTT.

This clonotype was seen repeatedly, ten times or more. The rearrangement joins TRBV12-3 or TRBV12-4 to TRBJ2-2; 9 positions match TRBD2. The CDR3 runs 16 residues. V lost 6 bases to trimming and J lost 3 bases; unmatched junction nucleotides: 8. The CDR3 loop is CASRSGAGGDTGELFF. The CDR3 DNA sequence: TGTGCCAGCAGGAGTGGAGCGGGAGGCGACACCGGGGAGCTGTTTTTT.

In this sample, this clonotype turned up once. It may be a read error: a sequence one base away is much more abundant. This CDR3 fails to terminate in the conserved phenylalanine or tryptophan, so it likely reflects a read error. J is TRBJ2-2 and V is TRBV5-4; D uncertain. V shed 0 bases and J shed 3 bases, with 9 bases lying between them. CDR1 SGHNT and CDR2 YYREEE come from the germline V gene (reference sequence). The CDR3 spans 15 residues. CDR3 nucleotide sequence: TGTGCCAGCAGCTTGGCGAAGGGTTACACCGGGGAGCTGTTTTCT. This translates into CASSLAKGYTGELFS.

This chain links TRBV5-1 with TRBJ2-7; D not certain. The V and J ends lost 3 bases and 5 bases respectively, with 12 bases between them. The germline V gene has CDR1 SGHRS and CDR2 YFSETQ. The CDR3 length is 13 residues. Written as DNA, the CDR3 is TGCGCCAGCAGCTCCCAGGCGTGGAACGAGCAGTACTTC. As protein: CASSSQAWNEQYF.

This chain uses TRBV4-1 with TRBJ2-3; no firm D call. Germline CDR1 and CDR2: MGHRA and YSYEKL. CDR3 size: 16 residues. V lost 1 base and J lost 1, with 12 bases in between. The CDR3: CASSQVRGPGTDTQYF. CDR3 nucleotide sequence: TGCGCCAGCAGCCAAGTTAGAGGACCAGGCACAGATACGCAGTATTTT.

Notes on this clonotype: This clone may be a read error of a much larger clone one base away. In nucleotides, the CDR3 is TGCAGCGTTGATGGGGGACAGGGTAAAAATGGGCAGTTCTTC. Amino acid sequence: CSVDGGQGKNGQFF. The chain combines TRBV29-1 with TRBJ2-1; 9 bases are a match to TRBD1. CDR1 and CDR2 (germline): SQVTM, ANQGSEA. The CDR3 is 14 amino acids.

CDR3 region: CASSLGGLAGRTGELFF. CDR3 sequence (DNA): TGTGCCAGCAGCTTAGGGGGACTAGCGGGACGCACCGGGGAGCTGTTTTTT. The genes are TRBV7-3 and TRBJ2-2; TRBD2 matches at 13 bases. The CDR3 has 17 residues. V lost 2 bases and J lost 4; bases outside the gene matches: 4. The germline V gene encodes CDR1 SGHTA and CDR2 FQGTGA.

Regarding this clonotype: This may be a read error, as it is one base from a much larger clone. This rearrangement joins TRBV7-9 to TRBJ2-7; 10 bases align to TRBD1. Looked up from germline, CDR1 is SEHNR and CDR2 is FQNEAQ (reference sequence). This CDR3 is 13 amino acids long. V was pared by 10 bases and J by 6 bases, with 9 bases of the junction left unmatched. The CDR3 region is CATEGTGVSEQYF. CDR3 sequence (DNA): TGTGCCACGGAGGGGACAGGGGTTTCCGAGCAGTACTTC.

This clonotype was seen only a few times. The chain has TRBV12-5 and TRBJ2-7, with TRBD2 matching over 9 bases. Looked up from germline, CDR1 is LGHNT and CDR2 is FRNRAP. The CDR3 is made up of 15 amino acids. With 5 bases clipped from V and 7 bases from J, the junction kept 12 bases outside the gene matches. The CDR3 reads CASGVPSGKSGEQYF. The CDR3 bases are TGTGCTAGTGGTGTCCCTAGCGGGAAGTCGGGGGAGCAGTACTTC.

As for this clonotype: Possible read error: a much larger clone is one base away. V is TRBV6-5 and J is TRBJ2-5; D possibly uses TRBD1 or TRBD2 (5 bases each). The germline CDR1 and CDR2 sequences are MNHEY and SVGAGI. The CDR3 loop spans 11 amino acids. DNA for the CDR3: TGTGTCAGCAGTTCTAACAGGAGGCAGTACTTC. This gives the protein CVSSSNRRQYF.

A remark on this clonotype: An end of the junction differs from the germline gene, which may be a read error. This chain's CDR3 is CANSLLTGGYEQYF. The CDR3 DNA follows: TGTGCCAACAGCTTATTGACGGGAGGCTACGAGCAGTACTTC. V gene TRBV7-9 combines with J gene TRBJ2-7; 7 nucleotides match TRBD2. The germline V gene encodes CDR1 SEHNR and CDR2 FQNEAQ (reference sequence). The CDR3 totals 14 residues.

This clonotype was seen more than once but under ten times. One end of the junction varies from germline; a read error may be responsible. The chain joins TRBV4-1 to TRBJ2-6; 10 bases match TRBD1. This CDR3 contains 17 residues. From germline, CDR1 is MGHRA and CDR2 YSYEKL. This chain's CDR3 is CASSQEGQGFGANVLTF. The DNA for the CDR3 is TGCGCAAGCAGCCAAGAGGGACAGGGGTTTGGGGCCAACGTCCTGACTTTC.

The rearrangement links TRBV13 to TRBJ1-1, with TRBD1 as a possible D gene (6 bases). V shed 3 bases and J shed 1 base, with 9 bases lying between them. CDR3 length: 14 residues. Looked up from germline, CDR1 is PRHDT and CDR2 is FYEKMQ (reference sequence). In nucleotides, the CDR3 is TGTGCCAGCAGCTTCGGGGGCGAGAACACTGAAGCTTTCTTT. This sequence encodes CASSFGGENTEAFF.